The source of this TCR beta chain is a study of blood T cell repertoires in COVID-19. Study overall: Sample material is recorded as cDNA or gDNA derived from T cells, B-cell-depleted T cells, or PBMCs.

Germline V CDR1 and CDR2: SGDLS, YYNGEE. V lost 0 bases to trimming and J lost 3 bases, with 9 bases between them. This CDR3 region has 14 residues. Per the original data handling: It was from reference gene primer amplification that nucleated cell counts were estimated. Generated by immunoSEQ multiplex PCR, the TCRdb table keeps only in-frame clones and is missing some. That table furnishes V, J and clone size, whereas the DNA furnished D and trimming. The sample has under 250,000 clones; more than 65% are singletons. The V gene is TRBV9, the J gene TRBJ1-1, with TRBD1 as a possible D gene (6 bases). The specimen sequenced was peripheral blood. This TCR was recovered from a woman aged 55-70 years with acute or convalescent COVID-19. CDR3 in DNA: TGTGCCAGCAGCGTAGGGAACAGGGACACTGAAGCTTTCTTT. This codes for CASSVGNRDTEAFF.